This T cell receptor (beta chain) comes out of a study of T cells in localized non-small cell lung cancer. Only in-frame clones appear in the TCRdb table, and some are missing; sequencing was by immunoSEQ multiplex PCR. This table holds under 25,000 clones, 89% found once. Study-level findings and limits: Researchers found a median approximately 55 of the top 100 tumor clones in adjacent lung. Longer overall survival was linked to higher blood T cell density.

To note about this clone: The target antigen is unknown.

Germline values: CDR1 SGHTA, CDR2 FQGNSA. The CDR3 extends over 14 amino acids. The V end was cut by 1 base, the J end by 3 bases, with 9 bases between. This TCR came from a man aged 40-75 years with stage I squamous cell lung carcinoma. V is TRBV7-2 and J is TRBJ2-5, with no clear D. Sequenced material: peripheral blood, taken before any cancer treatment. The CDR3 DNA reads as TGTGCCAGCAGCTTAGGGGCGCAGAAAGAGACCCAGTACTTC. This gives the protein CASSLGAQKETQYF.